The rows below give T cell receptor beta chains drawn from one sample of a study of CD8 T cells in ankylosing spondylitis. From the 5' RACE reads, TCRdb called clonotypes with MiXCR, one entry per CDR3 protein. The table records more than 110,000 distinct CDR3 sequences, 7% to 9% of them present only once. The specimen sequenced was synovial fluid, either unsorted or a sorted T cell fraction (not recorded which). The receptors here all came from a male donor with ankylosing spondylitis. Each CDR3 is given with its conserved first and last residue. D genes are given only for firm matches. Some rows have no size entry. The others give once, few or many, or a class for an expanded clone.

clone_size	v_call	d_call	j_call	cdr3_nt	cdr3_aa
many	TRBV5-6	TRBD1	TRBJ1-1	TGTGCCAGCAGCTTAATAGGGGGGACAGTGAACACTGAAGCTTTCTTT	CASSLIGGTVNTEAFF
-	TRBV28	TRBD1	TRBJ2-7	TGTGCCAGCAGACTCGGACAGGGGATTACCTACGAGCAGTACTTC	CASRLGQGITYEQYF
many	TRBV20-1	-	TRBJ2-1	TGCAGTGCTCGGGGGCGGGGAACCTACAATGAGCAGTTCTTC	CSARGRGTYNEQFF
few	TRBV20-1	TRBD1	TRBJ1-4	TGCAGTGCTAGAGATGATAAGGGGGCCGGTGAAAAACTGTTTTTT	CSARDDKGAGEKLFF
medium-sized	TRBV9	TRBD2	TRBJ2-2	TGTGCCAGCAGCCCGGGACTAGCGGACACCGGGGAGCTGTTTTTT	CASSPGLADTGELFF
many	TRBV28	-	TRBJ1-2	TGTGCCAGCAGGCCGGAGGACTATGGCTACACCTTC	CASRPEDYGYTF
few	TRBV6-1	-	TRBJ1-2	TGTGCCAGCAGTGAACTACAAAGCTATGGCTACACCTTC	CASSELQSYGYTF
many	TRBV5-4	TRBD1	TRBJ2-5	TGTGCCAGCAGCTCTCCGGACAGGGGAAGAGAGACCCAGTACTTC	CASSSPDRGRETQYF
-	TRBV11-1	-	TRBJ2-2	TGTGCCAGCAGCTTCGGCAGGGGACCCGGGGAGCTGTTTTTT	CASSFGRGPGELFF
many	TRBV20-1	-	TRBJ2-7	TGCAGTGCTAGAGATGCAGTCTCCTACGAGCAGTACTTC	CSARDAVSYEQYF
many	TRBV10-1	-	TRBJ1-1	TGCGCCAGCAGTTCCCAGATGAACACTGAAGCTTTCTTT	CASSSQMNTEAFF
few	TRBV20-1	TRBD2	TRBJ2-1	TGCAGTGCTAGAGATTGGGGGACTAGCGGTACCTACAATGAGCAGTTCTTC	CSARDWGTSGTYNEQFF
few	TRBV4-3	-	TRBJ1-2	TGCGCCAGCAGCCAAGAAACGGGGGACTATGGCTACACCTTC	CASSQETGDYGYTF
many	TRBV20-1	-	TRBJ2-2	TGCAGTGCTCACCAGGGGAACACCGGGGAGCTGTTTTTT	CSAHQGNTGELFF
few	TRBV5-1	-	TRBJ1-1	TGCGCCAGCAGCTTGTACCTTTTGCGAGGGAGCACTGAAGCTTTCTTT	CASSLYLLRGSTEAFF
medium-sized	TRBV5-1	-	TRBJ2-1	TGCGCCAGCAGCCCCTCCATCGGAGGGGGCAATGAGCAGTTCTTC	CASSPSIGGGNEQFF
-	TRBV20-1	-	TRBJ2-6	TGCAGTGCTAGAGAACAGGGATCCGGGGCCAACGTCCTGACTTTC	CSAREQGSGANVLTF
-	TRBV7-9	TRBD1	TRBJ1-1	TGTGCCAGCAGCTTATCCGGGGCCGGACAGGGAAACACTGAAGCTTTCTTT	CASSLSGAGQGNTEAFF